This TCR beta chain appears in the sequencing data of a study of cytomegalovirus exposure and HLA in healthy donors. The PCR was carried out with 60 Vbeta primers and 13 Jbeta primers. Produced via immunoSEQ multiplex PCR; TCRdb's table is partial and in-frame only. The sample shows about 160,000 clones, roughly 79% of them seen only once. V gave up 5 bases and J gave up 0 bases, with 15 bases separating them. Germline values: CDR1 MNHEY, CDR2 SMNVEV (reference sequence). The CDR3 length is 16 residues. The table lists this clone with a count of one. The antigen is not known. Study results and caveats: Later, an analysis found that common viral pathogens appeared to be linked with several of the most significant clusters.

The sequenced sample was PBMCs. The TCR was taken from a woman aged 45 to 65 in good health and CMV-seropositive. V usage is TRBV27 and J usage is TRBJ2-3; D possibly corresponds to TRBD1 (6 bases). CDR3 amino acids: CASSTWTATSTDTQYF. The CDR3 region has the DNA TGTGCCAGCAGTACATGGACAGCCACCAGCACAGATACGCAGTATTTT.